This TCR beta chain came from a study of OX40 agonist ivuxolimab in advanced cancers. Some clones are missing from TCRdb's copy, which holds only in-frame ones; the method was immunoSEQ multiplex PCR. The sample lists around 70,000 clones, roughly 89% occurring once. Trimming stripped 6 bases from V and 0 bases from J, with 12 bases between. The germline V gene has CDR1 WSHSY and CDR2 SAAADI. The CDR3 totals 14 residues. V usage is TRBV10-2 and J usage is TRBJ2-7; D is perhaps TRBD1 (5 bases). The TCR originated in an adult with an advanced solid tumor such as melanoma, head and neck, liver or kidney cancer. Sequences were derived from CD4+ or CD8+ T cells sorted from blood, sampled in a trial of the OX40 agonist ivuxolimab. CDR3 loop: CASRALRGSYEQYF. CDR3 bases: TGCGCCAGCAGGGCTCTTAGGGGCTCCTACGAGCAGTACTTC.